The clone carrying this T cell receptor beta chain has more than one count but fewer than ten. This sample is drawn from a study of T cell changes during pregnancy in multiple sclerosis. Per the germline V gene, CDR1 is SNHLY and CDR2 is FYNNEI. The length of the CDR3 is 14 residues. V lost 5 bases, J lost 9 bases, and 14 bases lay in between. Using immunoSEQ multiplex PCR, the repertoire was profiled, and TCRdb retains in-frame clones only, with some absent. The repertoire holds tens of thousands of clones, with more than 85% as singletons. The source was peripheral blood, collected before pregnancy. The chain uses TRBV2 and TRBJ1-6; D may be TRBD1 (6 bases). This receptor was obtained from a female donor with multiple sclerosis, enrolled in a pregnancy study. CDR3 in DNA: TGTGCCAGCAGTACAGGGTCTAGTACTTCACCCCTCCACTTT. Its translation is CASSTGSSTSPLHF. The entire variable domain, with the rest obtained from reference TRBV2 and TRBJ1-6, is as follows: EPEVTQTPSHQVTQMGQEVILRCVPISNHLYFYWYRQILGQKVEFLVSFYNNEISEKSEIFDDQFSVERPDGSNFTLKIRSTKLEDSAMYFCASSTGSSTSPLHFGNGTRLTVT.